A single sample gave rise to the 16 T cell receptor beta chains below, sequenced in a study of blood T cell repertoires in COVID-19. Produced via immunoSEQ multiplex PCR; TCRdb's table is partial and in-frame only. This table holds roughly 160,000 clones, around 80% found once. The sequencing input was PBMCs or T cells enriched from blood (not recorded which). The receptor set was obtained from a man in his forties or fifties who had recovered from COVID-19.

This chain uses TRBV12-3 or TRBV12-4 with TRBJ1-1; D gene ambiguous. CDR3 length: 13 amino acids. The germline V and J ends were trimmed by 3 bases and 5 bases, with 10 bases remaining between them. The CDR3 DNA sequence: TGTGCCAGCAGTTTGTCGCGGTTAACTGAAGCTTTCTTT. It codes for CASSLSRLTEAFF.

V usage is TRBV24-1 and J usage is TRBJ1-1; 9 bases match TRBD1. CDR1 and CDR2 (germline): KGHDR, SFDVKD. The CDR3 sequence is 14 residues long. Germline trimming cut 3 bases from V and 4 bases from J; bases unmatched to any gene: 2. This CDR3 is CATSDDRGSTEAFF. CDR3 bases: TGTGCCACCAGTGATGACAGGGGGAGCACTGAAGCTTTCTTT.

This chain connects TRBV28 to TRBJ2-4; 8 bases agree with TRBD1. Germline CDR1 and CDR2: MDHEN and SYDVKM. The CDR3 has 15 amino acids. V lost 6 bases to trimming and J lost 8 bases; unmatched junction nucleotides: 12. DNA for the CDR3: TGTGCCAGCAGCCTAGAGTCCAGGGGGCAGGACATTCAGTACTTC. It translates to CASSLESRGQDIQYF.

This clone was found once. The V gene is TRBV9, the J gene TRBJ2-1; 10 bases line up with TRBD2. Germline V gene data show CDR1 as SGDLS and CDR2 as YYNGEE. The CDR3 totals 15 residues. V was clipped by 0 bases and J by 5 bases; unmatched bases: 2. The CDR3 DNA reads as TGTGCCAGCAGCGTAGGGCTAGCGGGGGACAATGAGCAGTTCTTC. This encodes CASSVGLAGDNEQFF.

CDR3 sequence (DNA): TGTGCCAGCAGTTCCGGACAGGCGGATCCCGGGGAGCTGTTTTTT. It specifies CASSSGQADPGELFF. The chain joins TRBV28 to TRBJ2-2; TRBD1 matches 7 bases. The germline V gene has CDR1 MDHEN and CDR2 SYDVKM. This CDR3 contains 15 residues. V shed 4 bases and J 6 bases; nucleotides not matched to a gene: 8.

The chain links TRBV9 to TRBJ1-3; TRBD1 matches at 7 bases. Germline lookup yields CDR1 SGDLS and CDR2 YYNGEE. V trimming: 3 bases; J trimming: 2 bases; junction bases outside the gene matches: 14. CDR3 length: 18 amino acids. As DNA, the CDR3 is TGTGCCAGCAGCGGCCGACAGGGCCTCAGAGTCCCTGGAAACACCATATATTTT. Translation: CASSGRQGLRVPGNTIYF. Full variable domain (remainder filled in from reference TRBV9 and TRBJ1-3): DSGVTQTPKHLITATGQRVTLRCSPRSGDLSVYWYQQSLDQGLQFLIQYYNGEERAKGNILERFSAQQFPDLHSELNLSSLELGDSALYFCASSGRQGLRVPGNTIYFGEGSWLTVV.

The chain is built from TRBV27 and TRBJ2-1, with 9 bases fitting TRBD2. This CDR3 region has 13 residues. The germline gives CDR1 MNHEY, CDR2 SMNVEV (reference sequence). V gave up 9 bases and J gave up 9 bases; unmatched junction bases: 9. DNA of the CDR3: TGTGCCAGTAAGGTGCGGGAGGGCAGTGAGCAGTTCTTC. It translates to CASKVREGSEQFF.

The chain has TRBV7-3 and TRBJ2-1, with TRBD2 matching over 8 bases. Looked up from germline, CDR1 is SGHTA and CDR2 is FQGTGA. The V gene end was trimmed by 5 bases and the J gene end by 3 bases; junction bases not matched to a gene: 9. The CDR3 sequence is 16 residues long. The CDR3 here is CASSPMSGGVYNEQFF. The CDR3 bases are TGTGCCAGCAGCCCCATGTCCGGGGGGGTCTACAATGAGCAGTTCTTC.

About this clone: Other DNA sequences in the sample encode the same CDR3. The V and J genes are TRBV27 and TRBJ1-4; possible D gene TRBD1, 6 bases. V lost 3 bases to trimming and J lost 7 bases, with 12 bases between them. Germline CDR1 reads MNHEY; CDR2 reads SMNVEV (reference sequence). CDR3 length: 14 amino acids. CDR3: CASSFAGAGEKLFF. CDR3 sequence (DNA): TGTGCCAGCAGTTTTGCAGGGGCTGGTGAAAAACTGTTTTTT.

V usage is TRBV19 and J usage is TRBJ2-1; 10 bases match TRBD1. CDR3 length: 13 amino acids. CDR1 and CDR2 from the germline V gene are LNHDA and SQIVND (reference sequence). The V and J ends lost 10 bases and 7 bases, in that order; junction bases with no gene match: 7. CDR3 region: CATTTGGTNEQFF. The CDR3 nucleotides are TGTGCCACCACGACAGGGGGCACAAATGAGCAGTTCTTC.

The rearrangement joins TRBV28 to TRBJ1-2; D not certain. Per the germline V gene, CDR1 is MDHEN and CDR2 is SYDVKM. Trimming removed 1 base at V and 9 bases at J, with 21 bases between. The CDR3 spans 16 residues. The CDR3 protein is CASSLSSVSLMFSYTF. The CDR3 DNA reads TGTGCCAGCAGTTTATCGTCCGTCTCTCTAATGTTCAGCTACACCTTC.

The chain uses TRBV5-4 and TRBJ2-1; unclear D gene. The CDR3 extends over 12 amino acids. Germline CDR1 SGHNT, CDR2 YYREEE (reference sequence). The ends were cut back, 7 bases at V and 6 bases at J, with 11 bases in the middle. The CDR3 DNA follows: TGTGCCAGCCACTCCGTTGGCAATGAGCAGTTCTTC. This translates into CASHSVGNEQFF.

This clone was counted only a few times. As DNA, the CDR3 is TGTGCCTGGACCACAGGGGTTACTGAAGCTTTCTTT. Its translation: CAWTTGVTEAFF. The chain employs TRBV30 and TRBJ1-1; TRBD1 matches at 7 bases. Germline CDR1 reads GTSNPN; CDR2 reads SVGIG (reference sequence). This CDR3 has 12 amino acids. The V and J ends lost 4 bases and 5 bases, in that order; junction bases with no gene match: 4.

This clone came up a few times. The V gene is TRBV14, the J gene TRBJ1-2, with 9 bases fitting TRBD1. Germline assignment: CDR1 SGHDN and CDR2 FVKESK. The ends lost 0 bases at V and 8 bases at J; junction bases unmatched: 4. The CDR3 contains 14 residues. The CDR3 sequence: CASSQEMTGGGYTF. The CDR3 DNA sequence: TGTGCCAGCAGCCAAGAGATGACAGGGGGAGGCTACACCTTC.

The chain carries TRBV19 and TRBJ2-2; 9 nucleotides match TRBD1. The trim removed 5 bases at V and 1 base at J, leaving 2 bases unmatched. This CDR3 is 15 amino acids long. Germline CDR1 and CDR2: LNHDA and SQIVND (reference sequence). As DNA, the CDR3 is TGTGCCAGTAGTGGACAGGGGTGGAACACCGGGGAGCTGTTTTTT. Protein sequence: CASSGQGWNTGELFF.

The CDR3 coding sequence is TGTGCCAGCAGTTTTCCGCGACAGTGGGGCAATCAGCCCCAGCATTTT. This sequence encodes CASSFPRQWGNQPQHF. This chain links TRBV28 with TRBJ1-5, with D maybe TRBD1 (5 bases). The CDR3 is made up of 16 amino acids. Germline-derived CDR1 and CDR2 are MDHEN and SYDVKM. Trimming left V 3 bases short and J 2 bases short, with 14 bases between.